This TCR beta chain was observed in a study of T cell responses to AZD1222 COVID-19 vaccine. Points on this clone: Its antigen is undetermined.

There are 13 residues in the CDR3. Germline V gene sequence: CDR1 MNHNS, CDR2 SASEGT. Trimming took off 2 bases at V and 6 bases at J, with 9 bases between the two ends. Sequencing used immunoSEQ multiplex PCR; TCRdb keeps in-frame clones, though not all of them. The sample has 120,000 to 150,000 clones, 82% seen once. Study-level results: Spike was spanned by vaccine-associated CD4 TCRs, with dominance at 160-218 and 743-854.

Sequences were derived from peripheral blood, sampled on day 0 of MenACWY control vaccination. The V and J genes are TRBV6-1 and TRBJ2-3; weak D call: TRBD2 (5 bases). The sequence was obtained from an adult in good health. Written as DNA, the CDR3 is TGTGCCAGCAGTGAATATAGAGGGGATACGCAGTATTTT. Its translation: CASSEYRGDTQYF.